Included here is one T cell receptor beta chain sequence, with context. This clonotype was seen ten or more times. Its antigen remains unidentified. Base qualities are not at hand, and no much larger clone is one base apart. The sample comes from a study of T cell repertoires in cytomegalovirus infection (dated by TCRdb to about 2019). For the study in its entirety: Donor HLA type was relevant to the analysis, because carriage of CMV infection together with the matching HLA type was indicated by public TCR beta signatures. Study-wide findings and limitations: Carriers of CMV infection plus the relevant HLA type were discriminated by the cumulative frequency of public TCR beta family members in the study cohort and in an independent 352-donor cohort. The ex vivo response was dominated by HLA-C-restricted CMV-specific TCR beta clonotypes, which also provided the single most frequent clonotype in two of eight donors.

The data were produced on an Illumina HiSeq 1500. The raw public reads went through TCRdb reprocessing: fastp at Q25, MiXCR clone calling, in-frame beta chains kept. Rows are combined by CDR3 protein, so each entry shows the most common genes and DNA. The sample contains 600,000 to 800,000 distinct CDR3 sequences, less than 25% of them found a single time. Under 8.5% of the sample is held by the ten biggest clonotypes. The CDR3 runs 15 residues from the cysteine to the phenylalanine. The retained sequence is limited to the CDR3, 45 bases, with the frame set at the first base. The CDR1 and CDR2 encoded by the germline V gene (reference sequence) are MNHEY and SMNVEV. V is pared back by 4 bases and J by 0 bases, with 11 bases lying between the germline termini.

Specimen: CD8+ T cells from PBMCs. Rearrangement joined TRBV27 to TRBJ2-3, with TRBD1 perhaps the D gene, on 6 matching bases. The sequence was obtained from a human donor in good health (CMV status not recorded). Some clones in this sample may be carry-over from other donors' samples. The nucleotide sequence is TGTGCCAGCAGTTCAATACAGGGCAGCACAGATACGCAGTATTTT. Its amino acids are CASSSIQGSTDTQYF.